The clone carrying this T cell receptor beta chain was seen a few times. Repertoires were generated with immunoSEQ multiplex PCR, while TCRdb's copy carries only in-frame clones and drops some. The data hold roughly 20,000 clones, with 85% observed a single time. This sample was taken from a study of OX40 agonist ivuxolimab in advanced cancers. Overall study: Melanoma, hepatocellular carcinoma, head and neck or renal cell cancer occurred in dose-escalation patients.

V dropped 2 bases and J dropped 4; count of bases not matched to a gene: 0. Looked up from germline, CDR1 is MGHRA and CDR2 is YSYEKL. The CDR3 has 13 residues. V gene TRBV4-1 combines with J gene TRBJ1-1; TRBD1 agrees at 8 bases. The origin of this receptor is an adult with an advanced solid tumor such as melanoma, head and neck, liver or kidney cancer. This material consisted of CD4+ or CD8+ T cells sorted from blood, taken in a trial of the OX40 agonist ivuxolimab. The CDR3 DNA reads as TGCGCCAGCAGCCAACAGGGGGCCACTGAAGCTTTCTTT. This translates into CASSQQGATEAFF.